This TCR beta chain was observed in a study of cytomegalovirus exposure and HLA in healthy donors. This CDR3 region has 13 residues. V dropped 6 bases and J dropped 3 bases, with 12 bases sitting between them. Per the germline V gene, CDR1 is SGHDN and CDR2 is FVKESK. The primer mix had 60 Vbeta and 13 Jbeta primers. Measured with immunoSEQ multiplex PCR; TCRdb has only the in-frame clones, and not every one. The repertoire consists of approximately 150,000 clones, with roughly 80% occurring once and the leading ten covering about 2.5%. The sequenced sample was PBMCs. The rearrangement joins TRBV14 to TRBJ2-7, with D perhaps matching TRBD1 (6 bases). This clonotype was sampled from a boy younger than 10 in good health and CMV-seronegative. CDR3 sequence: CASRQGHHYEQYF. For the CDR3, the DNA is TGTGCCAGCAGACAGGGTCACCACTACGAGCAGTACTTC.